This entry describes one TCR beta chain. Its recognized antigen is unknown. The input lacks base qualities; no much larger clone sits a single base away. The germline V gene supplies CDR1 SGDLS and CDR2 YYNGEE. Taken from cysteine to phenylalanine, the CDR3 has 15 residues. Only CDR3 DNA is held: 45 bases, read in frame from base 1. V loses 3 bases of germline sequence and J loses 0 bases, and the interval between the two ends is 9 bases. The record originates from a study of OX40 agonist ivuxolimab in advanced cancers. Regarding the research as a whole: Ivuxolimab, which targeted the costimulatory receptor OX40 (CD134), was an agonistic, fully human IgG2 monoclonal antibody. Intravenous ivuxolimab was administered to patients every 2 weeks at six dose levels: 0.01, 0.1, 0.3, 1.5, 3 and 10 mg/kg. Of the 50 or so patients in dose escalation, about 20 had hepatocellular carcinoma, some 15 had melanoma, 9 had renal cell carcinoma and 9 had head and neck cancer. A male proportion of around 83% and a mean age of about 60 years, ranging from 23 to 79, were recorded for the dose-escalation cohort. Patients were allowed to have had prior anti-PD-1, anti-PD-L1 or anti-CTLA-4 therapy, and 40% to 45% of the dose-escalation patients had been treated with checkpoint inhibitors. Three dose-escalation patients achieved partial responses, one with hepatocellular carcinoma and two with cutaneous melanoma. The purpose of peripheral TCRbeta sequencing was to test whether ivuxolimab changed TCR sequence diversity and led to clonal T-cell expansion. The paper reports the monotherapy dose-escalation portion (N ≈ 50 patients) of the phase I ivuxolimab trial. General findings and caveats noted by the study authors: After ivuxolimab, CD8+ T cells had more expanded clones than CD4+ T cells on average. Low levels of normalized T-cell clonal expansion were also seen in some patients who did not respond. Clonal expansion of both CD4+ and CD8+ blood T cells was observed from baseline to week 6 at doses 0.1 to 3.0 mg/kg. In the 0.1-3.0 mg/kg groups, partial responders were among the patients with the lowest normalized peripheral clonal expansion, particularly in CD8+ T cells. Which antigens the clonally expanded peripheral T cells were specific for was not determined.

To sequence the TCRbeta CDR3 region, genomic DNA was isolated from the sorted cells. The immunoSEQ Assay was used to sequence the TCRbeta CDR3 regions. Imported from immuneACCESS, the table was reduced by TCRdb to in-frame sequences with V and J called. These copies leave out some clones; in studies compared against another copy, an unresolved V gene accounts for under half, and the cause of the remainder is not known. For this sample the table gives fewer than 65,000 clones, of which 65% to 85% were detected only once. The leading ten clones occupy about 27% of the sample. Patients with a history of autoimmune disease or receiving systemic immunosuppression were excluded from the trial. Peripheral blood for TCR sequencing was drawn from every dose cohort at baseline, at cycle 4 day 1 and at cycle 7 day 1. The samples were drawn from a first-in-human, open-label, multicenter phase I dose-escalation trial of ivuxolimab. The trial enrolled adults with locally advanced or metastatic head and neck squamous cell, hepatocellular, melanoma or renal cell carcinoma. Before TCR sequencing, CD4+ and CD8+ T cells were separately sorted from peripheral blood.

The clonotype comes from an adult with an advanced solid tumor such as melanoma, head and neck, liver or kidney cancer. The sequenced sample was CD4+ or CD8+ T cells sorted from blood, obtained in a trial of the OX40 agonist ivuxolimab. Recombination linked TRBV9 to TRBJ2-2; confidence is insufficient to name the D gene. The DNA reads as follows: TGTGCCAGCAGCGGAACTCTCGCGAACACCGGGGAGCTGTTTTTT. Its translation is CASSGTLANTGELFF.